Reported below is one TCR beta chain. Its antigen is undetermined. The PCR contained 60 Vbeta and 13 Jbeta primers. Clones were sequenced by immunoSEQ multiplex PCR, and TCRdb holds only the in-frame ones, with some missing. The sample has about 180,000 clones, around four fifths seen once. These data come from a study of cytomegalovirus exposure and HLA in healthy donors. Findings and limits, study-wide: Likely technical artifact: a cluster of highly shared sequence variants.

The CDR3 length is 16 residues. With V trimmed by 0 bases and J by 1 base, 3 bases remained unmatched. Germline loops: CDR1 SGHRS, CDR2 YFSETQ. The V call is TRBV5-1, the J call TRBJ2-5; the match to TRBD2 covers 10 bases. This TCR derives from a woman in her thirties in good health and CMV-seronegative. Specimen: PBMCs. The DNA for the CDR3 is TGCGCCAGCAGCTTGGGAAGCGGGGGGGCCCAAGAGACCCAGTACTTC. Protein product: CASSLGSGGAQETQYF. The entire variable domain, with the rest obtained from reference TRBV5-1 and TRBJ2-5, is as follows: KAGVTQTPRYLIKTRGQQVTLSCSPISGHRSVSWYQQTPGQGLQFLFEYFSETQRNKGNFPGRFSGRQFSNSRSEMNVSTLELGDSALYLCASSLGSGGAQETQYFGPGTRLLVL.